A single sample gave rise to the 23 T cell receptor beta chains below, sequenced in a study of cytomegalovirus exposure and HLA in healthy donors (dated by TCRdb to 2016 to 2017). Libraries were built with the immunoSEQ multiplex PCR assay. For the multiplex PCR, a mixture combining 60 forward primers for TCR Vbeta segments and 13 reverse primers for TCR Jbeta segments was used. What TCRdb holds here is the immuneACCESS table cut down to in-frame rearrangements. Part of the clones is not present; checked against another copy, under half of the missing clones reflect an unresolved V gene, and the others are unexplained. Across this sample there are 150,000 to 200,000 clones, with approximately 83% seen only once. Roughly 0.098% of the sample belongs to the ten largest clones. Sequences were obtained from PBMCs. All receptors derive from a boy aged 2 to 9 in good health and CMV-seronegative.

This chain links TRBV5-8 with TRBJ2-3, with D perhaps matching TRBD2 (5 bases). V was clipped by 1 base and J by 2 bases, with 17 bases between them. The length of the CDR3 is 17 residues. Germline values: CDR1 SGHTS, CDR2 YDEGEE. As DNA, the CDR3 is TGTGCCAGCAGCTTGTCAAGGGAGCGGACCCCCACAGATACGCAGTATTTT. It encodes CASSLSRERTPTDTQYF. Using reference TRBV5-8 and TRBJ2-3 for the parts outside the CDR3, the full variable domain is EAGVTQSPTHLIKTRGQQATLRCSPISGHTSVYWYQQALGLGLQFLLWYDEGEERNRGNFPPRFSGRQFPNYSSELNVNALELEDSALYLCASSLSRERTPTDTQYFGPGTRLTVL.

V and J are TRBV25-1 and TRBJ2-1; D perhaps matches TRBD2 (6 bases). The CDR3 is 17 residues long. V was trimmed by 3 bases and J by 4 bases, leaving 19 bases between them. Germline values: CDR1 MGHDK, CDR2 SYGVNS. The CDR3, as DNA: TGTGCCAGCAGTGAGACGGGACGCGGGATTAGTTACAATGAGCAGTTCTTC. Protein product: CASSETGRGISYNEQFF. The full variable domain, its missing parts supplied by reference TRBV25-1 and TRBJ2-1, is EADIYQTPRYLVIGTGKKITLECSQTMGHDKMYWYQQDPGMELHLIHYSYGVNSTEKGDLSSESTVSRIRTEHFPLTLESARPSHTSQYLCASSETGRGISYNEQFFGPGTRLTVL.

The V gene is TRBV4-2, the J gene TRBJ2-5, with D hard to call. Germline values: CDR1 LGHNA, CDR2 YNFKEQ. The CDR3 runs 14 residues. Trimming left V 1 base short and J 2 bases short, with 8 bases between. The CDR3: CASSQAYGQETQYF. The DNA of the CDR3 is TGTGCCAGCAGCCAAGCTTACGGTCAAGAGACCCAGTACTTC.

V gene TRBV7-9 combines with J gene TRBJ2-1; 12 bases align to TRBD2. CDR1 is SEHNR and CDR2 is FQNEAQ in the germline V gene (reference sequence). The V and J ends lost 5 bases and 6 bases, in that order; junction bases with no gene match: 8. There are 16 residues in the CDR3. The CDR3 DNA follows: TGTGCCAGCAGCCCACTGGGACTAGCGGGTCCCAATGAGCAGTTCTTC. Encoded protein: CASSPLGLAGPNEQFF.

The J gene is TRBJ2-1, the V gene TRBV9; D may be TRBD2 (5 bases). Germline-derived CDR1 and CDR2 are SGDLS and YYNGEE. This CDR3 region has 14 residues. Deletions cut 4 bases from V and 5 bases from J, with 13 bases between. The CDR3 DNA sequence: TGTGCCAGCAGCCGCGGGCCCGGCCACAATGAGCAGTTCTTC. It is translated as CASSRGPGHNEQFF.

The chain has TRBV6-4 and TRBJ2-3, with TRBD2 identical over 7 bases. The trim removed 2 bases at V and 5 bases at J, leaving 10 bases unmatched. The CDR3 spans 16 residues. CDR1 MRHNA and CDR2 SNTAGT come from the germline V gene. CDR3 in amino acids: CASSDLSGETGDTQYF. The CDR3 DNA is TGTGCCAGCAGTGACCTGAGCGGGGAGACGGGAGATACGCAGTATTTT.

Remarks on this clone: The junction departs from germline at one end; a sequencing error may be responsible. The J gene is TRBJ1-3, the V gene TRBV5-1, with 7 bases aligning to TRBD1. The CDR3 totals 11 residues. The germline CDR1 and CDR2 sequences are SGHRS and YFSETQ. The CDR3 DNA is TGCGCCAGCGGCTTGGGGACAGAAAGATATTTT. Its protein product is CASGLGTERYF.

The rearrangement uses TRBV7-2 and TRBJ1-3; TRBD1 might be the D (5 bases). V lost 1 base, J lost 0 bases, and 10 bases lay in between. This CDR3 is 16 amino acids long. Germline values: CDR1 SGHTA, CDR2 FQGNSA. This CDR3 reads CASSLVGQGSGNTIYF. The CDR3 DNA reads as TGTGCCAGCAGCTTAGTGGGCCAGGGCTCTGGAAACACCATATATTTT.

V usage is TRBV4-2 and J usage is TRBJ2-2; 7 bases map to TRBD1. After removal of 0 bases from V and 4 bases from J, the junction contained 11 bases not matched to a gene. The CDR3 is made up of 18 amino acids. Germline values: CDR1 LGHNA, CDR2 YNFKEQ. The CDR3 nucleotides are TGTGCCAGCAGCCAAGATCTAACAAGGGGGCCGGGCACCGGGGAGCTGTTTTTT. The encoded protein is CASSQDLTRGPGTGELFF.

The rearrangement uses TRBV5-4 and TRBJ1-1, with 11 bases matching TRBD1. The trim removed 1 base at V and 1 base at J, leaving 3 bases unmatched. The CDR3 is 16 residues long. Germline loops: CDR1 SGHNT, CDR2 YYREEE (reference sequence). The DNA of the CDR3 is TGTGCCAGCAGCTTGCCCGGGACAGGGGGGAACACTGAAGCTTTCTTT. Protein: CASSLPGTGGNTEAFF.

V is TRBV7-9 and J is TRBJ2-5, with 10 bases fitting TRBD2. J gave up 5 bases and V 5 bases, and 14 bases lay outside the gene matches. Germline V gives CDR1 SEHNR, CDR2 FQNEAQ (reference sequence). CDR3 length: 17 residues. CDR3: CASSAGLLAGVWETQYF. Written as DNA, the CDR3 is TGTGCCAGCAGCGCGGGCCTCCTAGCGGGGGTTTGGGAGACCCAGTACTTC.

The chain is built from TRBV5-4 and TRBJ2-2; TRBD2 matches at 8 bases. The CDR3 loop spans 15 amino acids. Trimming cost V 4 bases and J 6 bases; bases outside gene matches: 8. Germline assignment: CDR1 SGHNT and CDR2 YYREEE (reference sequence). CDR3 bases: TGTGCCAGCAGCGCGGGACTAGTTATCCCCGGGGAGCTGTTTTTT. Protein sequence: CASSAGLVIPGELFF.

The V gene is TRBV5-5, the J gene TRBJ1-2, with a tentative D call TRBD1 (5 bases). Trimming stripped 4 bases from V and 2 bases from J, with 9 bases between. Looked up from germline, CDR1 is SGHKS and CDR2 is YYEKEE (reference sequence). The CDR3 is 13 residues long. The CDR3 spells CASSIDSNYGYTF. The DNA of the CDR3 is TGTGCCAGCAGCATCGACAGCAACTATGGCTACACCTTC.

The CDR3 nucleotides read TGTGCCAGCAGCTACGGACAGGGGTTAGATACGCAGTATTTT. Amino acids: CASSYGQGLDTQYF. This chain uses TRBV9 with TRBJ2-3; 9 bases are a match to TRBD1. Germline CDR1 and CDR2: SGDLS and YYNGEE. The CDR3 has 14 amino acids. Trimming at V came to 4 bases and at J to 5 bases, leaving 5 bases not matched to a gene.

This clone was seen a single time. This rearrangement joins TRBV9 to TRBJ2-4; maybe TRBD1 (6 bases). The CDR3 is made up of 14 amino acids. Germline CDR1 is SGDLS and CDR2 is YYNGEE. With 3 bases removed from V and 9 bases from J, the gap between germline ends came to 16 bases. Written as DNA, the CDR3 is TGTGCCAGCAGCGAAGGAGACAGGCTGAGCATTCAGTACTTC. Translated, it gives CASSEGDRLSIQYF.

The CDR3 reads CASSLPGQGWVYGYTF. DNA of the CDR3: TGTGCCAGCAGTCTGCCGGGACAGGGGTGGGTCTATGGCTACACCTTC. The genes are TRBV5-8 and TRBJ1-2, with 10 nucleotides matching TRBD1. CDR1 is SGHTS, CDR2 YDEGEE, per germline. This CDR3 comprises 16 residues. J gave up 4 bases and V 5 bases, and 11 bases lay outside the gene matches.

The V gene is TRBV4-3, the J gene TRBJ1-6; D call uncertain. The CDR3 length is 15 residues. Deletions cut 0 bases from V and 4 bases from J, with 7 bases between. CDR1 and CDR2 from the germline V gene are LGHNA and YSLEER. CDR3 loop: CASSQEAVYNSPLHF. The CDR3 DNA reads as TGCGCCAGCAGCCAAGAAGCCGTTTATAATTCACCCCTCCACTTT.

This clone appeared a single time. The chain joins TRBV5-4 to TRBJ2-3; no clear D gene. Trimming pared 3 bases from V and 2 bases from J, leaving 10 bases between. This CDR3 has 14 amino acids. Per germline, CDR1 SGHNT and CDR2 YYREEE (reference sequence). CDR3 coding DNA: TGTGCCAGCAGCTCTCCACGACTCACAGATACGCAGTATTTT. It is translated as CASSSPRLTDTQYF.

This chain connects TRBV7-9 to TRBJ2-7; 7 nucleotides align to TRBD1. With 2 bases clipped from V and 2 bases from J, the junction kept 6 bases outside the gene matches. From germline, CDR1 is SEHNR and CDR2 FQNEAQ (reference sequence). The CDR3 has 15 residues. The CDR3 DNA reads TGTGCCAGCAGCTTACGAGGGGGCTCAACCTACGAGCAGTACTTC. This codes for CASSLRGGSTYEQYF.

The chain combines TRBV9 with TRBJ2-3; TRBD1 agrees at 7 bases. The CDR3 totals 15 residues. The ends lost 1 base at V and 0 bases at J; junction bases unmatched: 2. Germline loops: CDR1 SGDLS, CDR2 YYNGEE. The DNA for the CDR3 is TGTGCCAGCAGCGTAAGGGGGCAAAGCACAGATACGCAGTATTTT. Translation: CASSVRGQSTDTQYF.

The chain is built from TRBV27 and TRBJ2-6; D remains ambiguous. CDR3 length: 20 amino acids. Germline V lookup: CDR1 MNHEY, CDR2 SMNVEV (reference sequence). Deletions cut 3 bases from V and 0 bases from J, with 21 bases between. The CDR3 DNA reads as TGTGCCAGCAGTTTTTTTTCGTTTGCTCCGAGGAACTCTGGGGCCAACGTCCTGACTTTC. This codes for CASSFFSFAPRNSGANVLTF.

The J gene is TRBJ2-7, the V gene TRBV14, with a possible D match to TRBD1 (5 bases). From germline, CDR1 is SGHDN and CDR2 FVKESK. Trimming cost V 0 bases and J 4 bases, with 7 bases left between them. CDR3 length: 13 amino acids. The CDR3 loop reads CASSQDRGYEQYF. The CDR3 DNA reads as TGTGCCAGCAGCCAAGATAGGGGATACGAGCAGTACTTC.

This clone was seen only once. This sequence joins TRBV4-2 and TRBJ2-3, with TRBD2 matching over 10 bases. J gave up 3 bases and V 5 bases, and 11 bases lay outside the gene matches. Germline lookup yields CDR1 LGHNA and CDR2 YNFKEQ. The CDR3 covers 17 residues. The CDR3 loop is CASSSRNSGGLTDTQYF. The DNA for the CDR3 is TGTGCCAGCAGCTCAAGAAATAGCGGGGGGCTTACAGATACGCAGTATTTT.